The clone carrying this TCR beta chain occurred many times. V was trimmed by 2 bases and J by 1 base, leaving 10 bases between them. The CDR3 contains 15 residues. This record belongs to a study of identical twins. TCRdb redid the calling of the 5' RACE reads with MiXCR, one entry per CDR3 protein. The sample yields some 710,000 distinct CDR3 sequences, 5.5% to 7.5% seen once. The origin of this receptor is a man aged 18 to 35 in good health. The gene calls are TRBV12-3 or TRBV12-4 and TRBJ2-3; D remains unclear. The material sequenced was naive T cells sorted from blood. In DNA form, the CDR3 reads TGTGCCAGCAGTTTATTAACATCCGGCACAGATACGCAGTATTTT. Translating gives CASSLLTSGTDTQYF.